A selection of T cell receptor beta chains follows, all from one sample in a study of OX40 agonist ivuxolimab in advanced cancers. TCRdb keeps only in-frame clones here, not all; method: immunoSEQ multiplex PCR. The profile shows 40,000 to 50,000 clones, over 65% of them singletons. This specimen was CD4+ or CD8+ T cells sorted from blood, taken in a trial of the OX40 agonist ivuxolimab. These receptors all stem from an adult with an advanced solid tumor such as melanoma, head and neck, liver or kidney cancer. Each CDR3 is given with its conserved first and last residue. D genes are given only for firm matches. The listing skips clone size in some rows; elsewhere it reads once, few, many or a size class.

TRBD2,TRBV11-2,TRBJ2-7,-,CASSASGRPYEQYF,TGTGCCAGCTCGGCTAGCGGGAGGCCTTACGAGCAGTACTTC
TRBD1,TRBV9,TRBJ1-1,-,CASSVGPSWTGGYTEAFF,TGTGCCAGCAGCGTAGGTCCCTCCTGGACAGGGGGGTACACTGAAGCTTTCTTT
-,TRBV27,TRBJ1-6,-,CASSLASNSPLHF,TGTGCCAGCAGTTTGGCGAGTAATTCACCCCTCCACTTT
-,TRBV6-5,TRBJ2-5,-,CASSRRGFDQETQYF,TGTGCCAGCAGTCGCAGGGGTTTTGACCAAGAGACCCAGTACTTC
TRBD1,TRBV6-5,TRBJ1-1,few,CASSSQGGFEAFF,TGTGCCAGCAGCTCCCAGGGGGGCTTTGAAGCTTTCTTT
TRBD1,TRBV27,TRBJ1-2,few,CASRRLTGDFYGYTF,TGTGCCAGCAGGCGTCTTACAGGGGATTTCTATGGCTACACCTTC
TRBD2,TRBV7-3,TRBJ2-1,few,CASSELAETRNEQFF,TGTGCCAGCAGCGAACTAGCGGAGACGCGGAATGAGCAGTTCTTC
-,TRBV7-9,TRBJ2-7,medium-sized,CASSSPGTHEQYF,TGTGCCAGCAGCTCCCCCGGGACCCACGAGCAGTACTTC
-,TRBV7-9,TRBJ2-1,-,CASSLLFGNEQFF,TGTGCCAGCAGCTTATTATTTGGCAATGAGCAGTTCTTC
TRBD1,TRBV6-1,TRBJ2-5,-,CASWRQGYVVETQYF,TGTGCCAGCTGGAGACAGGGTTATGTTGTGGAGACCCAGTACTTC
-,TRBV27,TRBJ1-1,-,CASSLSFLGGNTEAFF,TGTGCCAGCAGTTTATCGTTTTTGGGGGGGAACACTGAAGCTTTCTTT
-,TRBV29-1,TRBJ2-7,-,CSVEDLGHEQYF,TGCAGCGTTGAAGATCTGGGCCACGAGCAGTACTTC
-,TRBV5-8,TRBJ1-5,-,CASSLGQASNQPQHF,TGTGCCAGCAGCTTGGGGCAGGCAAGCAATCAGCCCCAGCATTTT
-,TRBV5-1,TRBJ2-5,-,CASAQEWLGYQETQYF,TGCGCCAGCGCCCAAGAATGGTTGGGGTACCAAGAGACCCAGTACTTC
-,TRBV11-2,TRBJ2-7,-,CASSLGQTEQYF,TGTGCCAGCAGCCTGGGACAAACCGAGCAGTACTTC
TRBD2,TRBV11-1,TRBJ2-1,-,CASSSSSGSSYNEQFF,TGTGCCAGCAGCTCCTCAAGCGGGAGCTCCTACAATGAGCAGTTCTTC
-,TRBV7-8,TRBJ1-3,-,CASSPGANSGNTIYF,TGTGCCAGCAGCCCTGGGGCAAACTCTGGAAACACCATATATTTT
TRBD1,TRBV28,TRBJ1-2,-,CASSGEQGHSYGYTF,TGTGCCAGCAGTGGGGAACAGGGGCATTCCTATGGCTACACCTTC
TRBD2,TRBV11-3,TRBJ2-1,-,CASSSRLAGGISYNEQFF,TGTGCCAGCAGCTCCCGACTAGCGGGGGGCATCTCCTACAATGAGCAGTTCTTC
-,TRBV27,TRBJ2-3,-,CASSFFAGKATDTQYF,TGTGCCAGCAGTTTTTTCGCGGGCAAGGCCACAGATACGCAGTATTTT
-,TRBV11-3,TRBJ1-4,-,CASSLSRGNEKLFF,TGTGCCAGCAGCTTATCCAGGGGAAATGAAAAACTGTTTTTT
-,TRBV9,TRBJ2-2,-,CASSGTTGELFF,TGTGCCAGCAGCGGGACCACCGGGGAGCTGTTTTTT
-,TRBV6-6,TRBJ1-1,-,CASSYSFSDLTEAFF,TGTGCCAGCAGTTACTCCTTCTCGGACTTGACTGAAGCTTTCTTT